Shown below are 12 T cell receptor beta chains from a single sample sequenced in a study of blood T cell repertoires in COVID-19. Assay used: immunoSEQ multiplex PCR; TCRdb lists only in-frame clones, some missing. This sample has about 15,000 clones; approximately 92% occur once, and the top ten carry 7.6%. The sample was peripheral blood. Every receptor here comes from a human donor with active COVID-19. The donor label of this sample is uncertain.

The chain couples TRBV4-1 to TRBJ2-7; TRBD1 matches 7 bases. V trimming: 2 bases; J trimming: 5 bases; junction bases outside the gene matches: 6. The CDR3 length is 14 residues. Germline V gene data show CDR1 as MGHRA and CDR2 as YSYEKL. CDR3 in DNA: TGCGCCAGCAGCCAACCGACAGGGATCGACGAGCAGTACTTC. Amino acid sequence: CASSQPTGIDEQYF.

This chain uses TRBV9 with TRBJ2-1; the match to TRBD2 covers 13 bases. Germline CDR1 and CDR2: SGDLS and YYNGEE. J was trimmed by 7 bases and V by 0 bases; bases with no gene match: 7. The CDR3 length is 17 residues. CDR3 amino acids: CASSVAPLAGGQNEQFF. DNA of the CDR3: TGTGCCAGCAGCGTAGCCCCACTAGCGGGGGGGCAAAATGAGCAGTTCTTC.

This clone has a single count. The J gene is TRBJ2-7, the V gene TRBV10-3; 10 nucleotides align to TRBD1. The CDR3 has 14 amino acids. Per germline, CDR1 ENHRY and CDR2 SYGVKD. J was trimmed by 6 bases and V by 9 bases; bases with no gene match: 11. The CDR3 sequence is CAITPRDRGVEQYF. The CDR3 coding sequence is TGTGCCATAACACCCCGGGACAGGGGCGTCGAGCAGTACTTC.

The V gene is TRBV5-6, the J gene TRBJ1-6; no firm D call. There are 14 residues in the CDR3. Germline loops: CDR1 SGHDT, CDR2 YYEEEE. The V gene lost 5 bases and the J gene lost 10 bases, with 16 bases spanning the gap. DNA for the CDR3: TGTGCCAGCAGACAAAGCGGAGGGTCGTCACCCCTCCACTTT. It is translated as CASRQSGGSSPLHF. Full variable domain (outside the CDR3, taken from reference TRBV5-6 and TRBJ1-6): DAGVTQSPTHLIKTRGQQVTLRCSPKSGHDTVSWYQQALGQGPQFIFQYYEEEERQRGNFPDRFSGHQFPNYSSELNVNALLLGDSALYLCASRQSGGSSPLHFGNGTRLTVT.

The chain has TRBV5-1 and TRBJ2-1; TRBD2 agrees at 11 bases. V was clipped by 4 bases and J by 7 bases; unmatched bases: 7. Germline V CDR1 and CDR2: SGHRS, YFSETQ. There are 15 residues in the CDR3. CDR3 in DNA: TGCGCCAGCAGCGCCACTAGCGGGAGAGAGAATGAGCAGTTCTTC. It codes for CASSATSGRENEQFF. The full variable domain, with the rest looked up from reference TRBV5-1 and TRBJ2-1, is KAGVTQTPRYLIKTRGQQVTLSCSPISGHRSVSWYQQTPGQGLQFLFEYFSETQRNKGNFPGRFSGRQFSNSRSEMNVSTLELGDSALYLCASSATSGRENEQFFGPGTRLTVL.

The genes are TRBV6-6 and TRBJ1-1; D not certain. Germline V gene lookup returns CDR1 MNHNY and CDR2 SVGAGI (reference sequence). This CDR3 has 13 residues. V shed 5 bases and J shed 6 bases, with 13 bases lying between them. The CDR3 DNA is TGTGCCAGCAGTACCGGGAGGAGGCCTGAAGCTTTCTTT. As protein: CASSTGRRPEAFF.

Here the CDR3 DNA reads TGCGCCAGCAGCCAAGGGACTAGCGGGAGCTCCTACGAGCAGTACTTC. Residues: CASSQGTSGSSYEQYF. This sequence joins TRBV4-1 and TRBJ2-7, with 13 bases that match TRBD2. CDR3 length equals 16 residues. The V gene's germline CDR1 is MGHRA and CDR2 YSYEKL. V gave up 1 base and J gave up 0 bases; unmatched junction bases: 0.

J is TRBJ2-5 and V is TRBV5-1, with TRBD1 identical over 8 bases. Germline-derived CDR1 and CDR2 are SGHRS and YFSETQ. Germline trimming cut 3 bases from V and 1 base from J; bases unmatched to any gene: 5. The CDR3 runs to 15 residues. As DNA, the CDR3 is TGCGCCAGCAGCTCCGGACAGGGCCTCCAAGAGACCCAGTACTTC. It codes for CASSSGQGLQETQYF.

This clone was detected only once. The chain has TRBV4-3 and TRBJ1-1; no firm D call. The V and J ends lost 0 bases and 1 base respectively, with 3 bases between them. The CDR3 runs to 13 residues. Germline V gene data show CDR1 as LGHNA and CDR2 as YSLEER. The CDR3 bases are TGCGCCAGCAGCCAAGAACAGAACACTGAAGCTTTCTTT. As protein: CASSQEQNTEAFF.

The J gene is TRBJ1-1, the V gene TRBV19; D perhaps matches TRBD1 (6 bases). The CDR3 length is 14 residues. Trimming took 4 bases from V and 5 from J, leaving 14 bases between them. Germline loops: CDR1 LNHDA, CDR2 SQIVND (reference sequence). CDR3 DNA sequence: TGTGCCAGTAGTAAAAACAGGGTAGGGACTGAAGCTTTCTTT. Translated: CASSKNRVGTEAFF.

The V gene is TRBV10-3, the J gene TRBJ1-6; 7 nucleotides agree with TRBD1. Germline trimming cut 0 bases from V and 9 bases from J; bases unmatched to any gene: 2. The CDR3 sequence is 14 residues long. CDR1 is ENHRY, CDR2 SYGVKD, per germline. CDR3 nucleotides: TGTGCCATCAGTGAGTCCCAGGGGGTTTCACCCCTCCACTTT. This codes for CAISESQGVSPLHF.

This sequence joins TRBV10-3 and TRBJ1-1; D is possibly TRBD1 (5 bases). Germline assignment: CDR1 ENHRY and CDR2 SYGVKD. Trimming removed 10 bases at V and 1 base at J, with 10 bases between. There are 12 residues in the CDR3. In DNA, the CDR3 is TGTGCCAGTGGACACGCGAACACTGAAGCTTTCTTT. It is translated as CASGHANTEAFF.